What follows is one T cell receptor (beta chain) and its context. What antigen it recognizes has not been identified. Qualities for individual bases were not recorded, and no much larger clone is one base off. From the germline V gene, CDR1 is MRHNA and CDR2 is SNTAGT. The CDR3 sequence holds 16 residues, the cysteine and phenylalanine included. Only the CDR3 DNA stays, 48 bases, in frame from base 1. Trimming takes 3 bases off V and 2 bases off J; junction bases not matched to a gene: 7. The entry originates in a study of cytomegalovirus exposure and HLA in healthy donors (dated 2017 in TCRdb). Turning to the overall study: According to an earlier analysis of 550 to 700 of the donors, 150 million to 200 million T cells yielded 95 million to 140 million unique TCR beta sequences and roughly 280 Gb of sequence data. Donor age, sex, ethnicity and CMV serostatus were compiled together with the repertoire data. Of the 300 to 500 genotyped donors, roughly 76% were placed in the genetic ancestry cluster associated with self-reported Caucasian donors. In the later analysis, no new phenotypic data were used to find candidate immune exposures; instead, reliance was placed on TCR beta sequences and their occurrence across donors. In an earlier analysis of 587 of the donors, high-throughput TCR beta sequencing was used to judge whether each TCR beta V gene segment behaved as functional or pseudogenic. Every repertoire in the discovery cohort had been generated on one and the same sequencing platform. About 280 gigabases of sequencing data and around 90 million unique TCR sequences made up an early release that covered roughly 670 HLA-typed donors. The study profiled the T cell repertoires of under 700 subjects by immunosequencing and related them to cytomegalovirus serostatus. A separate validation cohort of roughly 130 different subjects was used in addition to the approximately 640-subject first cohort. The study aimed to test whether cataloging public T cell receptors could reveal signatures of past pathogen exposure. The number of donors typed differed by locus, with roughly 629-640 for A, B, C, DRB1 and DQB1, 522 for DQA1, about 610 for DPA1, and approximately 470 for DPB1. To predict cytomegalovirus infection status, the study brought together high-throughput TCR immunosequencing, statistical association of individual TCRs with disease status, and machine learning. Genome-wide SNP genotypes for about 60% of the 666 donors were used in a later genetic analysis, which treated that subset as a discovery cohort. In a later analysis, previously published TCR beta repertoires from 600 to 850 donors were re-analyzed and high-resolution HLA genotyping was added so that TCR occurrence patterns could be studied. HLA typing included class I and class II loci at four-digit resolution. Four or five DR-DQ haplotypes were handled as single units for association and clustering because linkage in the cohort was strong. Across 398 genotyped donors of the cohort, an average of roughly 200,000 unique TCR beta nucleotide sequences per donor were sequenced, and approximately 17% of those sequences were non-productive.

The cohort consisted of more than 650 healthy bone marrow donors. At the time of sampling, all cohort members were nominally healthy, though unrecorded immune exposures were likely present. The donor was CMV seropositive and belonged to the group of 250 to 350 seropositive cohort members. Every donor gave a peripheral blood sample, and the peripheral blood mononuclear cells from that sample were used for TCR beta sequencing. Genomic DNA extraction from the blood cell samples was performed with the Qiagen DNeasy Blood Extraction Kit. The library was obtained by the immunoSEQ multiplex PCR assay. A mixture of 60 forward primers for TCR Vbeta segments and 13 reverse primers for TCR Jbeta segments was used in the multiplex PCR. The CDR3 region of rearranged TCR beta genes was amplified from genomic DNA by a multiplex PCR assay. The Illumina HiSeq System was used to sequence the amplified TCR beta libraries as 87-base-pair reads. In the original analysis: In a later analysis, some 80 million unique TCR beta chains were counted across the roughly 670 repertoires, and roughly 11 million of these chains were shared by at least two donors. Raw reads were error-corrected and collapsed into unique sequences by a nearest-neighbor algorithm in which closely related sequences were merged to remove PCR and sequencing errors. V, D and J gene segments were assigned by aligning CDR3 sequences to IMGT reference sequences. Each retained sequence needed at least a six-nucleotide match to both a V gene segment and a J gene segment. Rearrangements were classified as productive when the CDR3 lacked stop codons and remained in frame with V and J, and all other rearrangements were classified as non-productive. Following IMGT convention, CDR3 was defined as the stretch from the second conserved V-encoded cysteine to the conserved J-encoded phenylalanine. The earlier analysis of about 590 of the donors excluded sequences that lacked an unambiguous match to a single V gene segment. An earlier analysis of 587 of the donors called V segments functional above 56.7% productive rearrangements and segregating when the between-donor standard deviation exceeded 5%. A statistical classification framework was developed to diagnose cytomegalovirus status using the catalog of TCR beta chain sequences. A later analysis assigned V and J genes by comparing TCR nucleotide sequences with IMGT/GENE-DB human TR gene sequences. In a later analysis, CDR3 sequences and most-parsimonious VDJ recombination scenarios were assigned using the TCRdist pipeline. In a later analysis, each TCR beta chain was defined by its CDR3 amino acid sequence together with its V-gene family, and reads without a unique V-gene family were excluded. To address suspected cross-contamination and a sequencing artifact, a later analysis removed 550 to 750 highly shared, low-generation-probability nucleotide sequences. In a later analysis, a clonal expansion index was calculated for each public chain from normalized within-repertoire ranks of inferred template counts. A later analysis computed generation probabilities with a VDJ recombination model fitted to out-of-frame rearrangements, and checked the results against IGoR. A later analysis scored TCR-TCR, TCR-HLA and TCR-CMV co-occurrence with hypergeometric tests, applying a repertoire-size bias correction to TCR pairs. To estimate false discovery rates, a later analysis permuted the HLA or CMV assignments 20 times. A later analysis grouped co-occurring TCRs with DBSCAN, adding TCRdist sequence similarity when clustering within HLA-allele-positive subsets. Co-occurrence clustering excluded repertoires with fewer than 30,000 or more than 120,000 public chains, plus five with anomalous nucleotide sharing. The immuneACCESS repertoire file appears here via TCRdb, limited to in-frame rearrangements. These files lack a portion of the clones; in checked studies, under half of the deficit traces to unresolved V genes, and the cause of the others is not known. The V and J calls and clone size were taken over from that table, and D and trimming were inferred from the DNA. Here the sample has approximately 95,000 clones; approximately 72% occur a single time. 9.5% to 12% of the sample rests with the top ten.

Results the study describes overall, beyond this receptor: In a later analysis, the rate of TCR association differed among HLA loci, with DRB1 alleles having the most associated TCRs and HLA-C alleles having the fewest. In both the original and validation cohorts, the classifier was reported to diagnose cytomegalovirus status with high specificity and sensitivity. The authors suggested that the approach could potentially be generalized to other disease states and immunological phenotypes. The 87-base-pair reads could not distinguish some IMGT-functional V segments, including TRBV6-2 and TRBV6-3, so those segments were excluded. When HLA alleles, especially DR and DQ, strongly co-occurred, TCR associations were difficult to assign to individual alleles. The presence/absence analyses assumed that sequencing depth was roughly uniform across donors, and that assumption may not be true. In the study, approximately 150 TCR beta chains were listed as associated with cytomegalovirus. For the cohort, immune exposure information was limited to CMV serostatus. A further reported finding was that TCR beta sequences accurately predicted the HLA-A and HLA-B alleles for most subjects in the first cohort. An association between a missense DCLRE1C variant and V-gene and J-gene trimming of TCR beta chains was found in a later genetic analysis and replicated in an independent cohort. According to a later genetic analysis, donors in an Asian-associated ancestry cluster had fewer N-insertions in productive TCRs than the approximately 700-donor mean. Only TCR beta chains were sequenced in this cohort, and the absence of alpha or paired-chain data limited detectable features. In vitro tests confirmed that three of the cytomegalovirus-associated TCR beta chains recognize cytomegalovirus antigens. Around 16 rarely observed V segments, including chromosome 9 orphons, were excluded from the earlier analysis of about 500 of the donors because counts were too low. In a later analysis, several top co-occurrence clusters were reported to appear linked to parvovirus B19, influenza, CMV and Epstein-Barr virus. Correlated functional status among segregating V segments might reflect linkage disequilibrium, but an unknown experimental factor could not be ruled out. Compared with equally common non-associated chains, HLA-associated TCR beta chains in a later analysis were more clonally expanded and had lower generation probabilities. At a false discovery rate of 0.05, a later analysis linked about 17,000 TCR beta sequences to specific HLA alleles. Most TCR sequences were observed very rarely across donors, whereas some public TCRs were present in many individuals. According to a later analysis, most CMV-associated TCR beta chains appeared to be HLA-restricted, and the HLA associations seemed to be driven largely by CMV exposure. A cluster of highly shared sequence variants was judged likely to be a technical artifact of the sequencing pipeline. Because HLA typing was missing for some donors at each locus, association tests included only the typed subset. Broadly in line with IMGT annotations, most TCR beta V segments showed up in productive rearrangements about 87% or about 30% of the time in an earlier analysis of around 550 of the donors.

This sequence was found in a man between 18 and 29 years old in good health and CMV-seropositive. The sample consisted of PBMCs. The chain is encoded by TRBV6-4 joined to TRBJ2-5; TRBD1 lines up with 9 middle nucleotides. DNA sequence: TGTGCCAGCAGTGAGTCCCCGGGACAGGGACAAGAGACCCAGTACTTC. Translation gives CASSESPGQGQETQYF.